Listed here are 29 T cell receptor beta chains from one sample, sequenced in a study of OX40 agonist ivuxolimab in advanced cancers. Produced via immunoSEQ multiplex PCR; TCRdb's table is partial and in-frame only. This sample has roughly 41,000 clones, with around four fifths found just once. The sample here was CD4+ or CD8+ T cells sorted from blood, taken in a trial of the OX40 agonist ivuxolimab. These receptors all come from an adult with an advanced solid tumor such as melanoma, head and neck, liver or kidney cancer.

V is TRBV6-5 and J is TRBJ1-1; 9 bases agree with TRBD1. The CDR3 sequence is 15 residues long. Per germline, CDR1 MNHEY and CDR2 SVGAGI. The V gene end was trimmed by 7 bases and the J gene end by 4 bases; junction bases not matched to a gene: 10. The CDR3 here is CASMAGTGFTTEAFF. CDR3 DNA sequence: TGTGCCAGCATGGCCGGGACAGGGTTTACCACTGAAGCTTTCTTT.

The rearrangement uses TRBV6-5 and TRBJ2-7; 9 bases align to TRBD1. The CDR3 loop spans 13 amino acids. The germline V gene encodes CDR1 MNHEY and CDR2 SVGAGI. V shed 8 bases and J 1 base; nucleotides not matched to a gene: 3. The DNA for the CDR3 is TGTGCCAGCGGGGACAGGGTTTCCTACGAGCAGTACTTC. This translates into CASGDRVSYEQYF.

The gene calls are TRBV19 and TRBJ2-7; D call uncertain. V was shortened by 8 bases and J by 0 bases, with 8 bases between the two germline ends. The CDR3 loop spans 12 amino acids. The germline V gene encodes CDR1 LNHDA and CDR2 SQIVND (reference sequence). In DNA, the CDR3 is TGTGCCAGTCGGGCCCACTCCTACGAGCAGTACTTC. Encoded protein: CASRAHSYEQYF.

This chain uses TRBV19 with TRBJ2-1; D call uncertain. V was shortened by 1 base and J by 5 bases, with 6 bases between the two germline ends. This CDR3 region has 13 residues. The V gene's germline CDR1 is LNHDA and CDR2 SQIVND (reference sequence). DNA for the CDR3: TGTGCCAGTAGTATAGTCAGAAACAATGAGCAGTTCTTC. Protein sequence: CASSIVRNNEQFF.

The chain has TRBV4-1 and TRBJ2-7; TRBD1 aligns across 8 bases. Losses at the gene ends were 6 bases for V and 2 bases for J; bases not matched to a gene: 9. CDR1 is MGHRA, CDR2 YSYEKL, per germline. The CDR3 length is 15 residues. The CDR3 protein is CASSIGQGGAYEQYF. DNA of the CDR3: TGCGCCAGCAGTATCGGACAGGGTGGGGCCTACGAGCAGTACTTC.

J is TRBJ1-4 and V is TRBV27; maybe TRBD1 (6 bases). Trimming left V 2 bases short and J 7 bases short, with 11 bases between. CDR3 length: 14 residues. CDR1 MNHEY and CDR2 SMNVEV come from the germline V gene (reference sequence). CDR3 amino acids: CASSLSRGGEKLFF. The CDR3 bases are TGTGCCAGCAGTTTAAGCAGGGGCGGTGAAAAACTGTTTTTT.

This clone was counted once. V usage is TRBV5-6 and J usage is TRBJ2-4, with 7 bases matching TRBD2. The CDR3 sequence is 14 residues long. The germline gives CDR1 SGHDT, CDR2 YYEEEE. The V and J ends lost 3 bases and 2 bases, in that order; junction bases with no gene match: 2. The CDR3 sequence: CASSWGGTKNIQYF. Here the CDR3 DNA reads TGTGCCAGCAGCTGGGGGGGAACCAAAAACATTCAGTACTTC.

The chain recombines TRBV6-1 with TRBJ2-2; D is unclear. CDR3 length equals 12 residues. The V end was cut by 6 bases, the J end by 6 bases, with 8 bases between. Germline V gene sequence: CDR1 MNHNS, CDR2 SASEGT. This chain's CDR3 is CASRDGAGELFF. The DNA of the CDR3 is TGTGCCAGCAGAGACGGAGCCGGGGAGCTGTTTTTT.

This chain uses TRBV7-2 with TRBJ2-3; possible D gene TRBD2, 7 bases. The CDR3 is made up of 14 amino acids. The germline V gene encodes CDR1 SGHTA and CDR2 FQGNSA. With 1 base removed from V and 6 bases from J, the gap between germline ends came to 11 bases. CDR3 nucleotide sequence: TGTGCCAGCAGCTTAGTGGGGGGGGCGGATACGCAGTATTTT. Its protein is CASSLVGGADTQYF.

This clone was recorded a few times. The chain has TRBV25-1 and TRBJ2-7; 10 positions agree with TRBD1. The CDR3 has 14 amino acids. From germline, CDR1 is MGHDK and CDR2 SYGVNS. After removal of 5 bases from V and 4 bases from J, the junction contained 5 bases not matched to a gene. The CDR3 bases are TGTGCCAGCAGTAAGACAGGGGGCCTTTACGAGCAGTACTTC. Protein product: CASSKTGGLYEQYF.

The chain has TRBV6-5 and TRBJ1-6, with D unresolved. There are 14 residues in the CDR3. V shed 2 bases and J shed 9 bases, with 11 bases lying between them. Germline V gene lookup returns CDR1 MNHEY and CDR2 SVGAGI. DNA of the CDR3: TGTGCCAGCAGTTACGGGCAGGTTTTTTCACCCCTCCACTTT. This gives the protein CASSYGQVFSPLHF.

This clone was seen a few times. This sequence joins TRBV19 and TRBJ2-1; TRBD2 matches 10 bases. The CDR3 totals 16 residues. Germline V gene data show CDR1 as LNHDA and CDR2 as SQIVND (reference sequence). V dropped 3 bases and J dropped 0; count of bases not matched to a gene: 2. The DNA of the CDR3 is TGTGCCAGTAGTATGGGACTAGCGAGCTCCTACAATGAGCAGTTCTTC. The encoded protein is CASSMGLASSYNEQFF.

In DNA, the CDR3 is TGTGCCTGGAGTGTACAGGGGAACACTGAAGCTTTCTTT. Translated, it gives CAWSVQGNTEAFF. The chain is built from TRBV30 and TRBJ1-1; the D gene is possibly TRBD1 (6 bases). Deletions cut 0 bases from V and 1 base from J, with 6 bases between. This CDR3 spans 13 amino acids. Germline CDR1 GTSNPN, CDR2 SVGIG (reference sequence). Together with reference TRBV30 and TRBJ1-1, the CDR3 gives the full variable domain: SQTIHQWPATLVQPVGSPLSLECTVEGTSNPNLYWYRQAAGRGLQLLFYSVGIGQISSEVPQNLSASRPQDRQFILSSKKLLLSDSGFYLCAWSVQGNTEAFFGQGTRLTVV.

This clone was seen a single time. This chain uses TRBV6-6 with TRBJ2-7; 8 nucleotides align to TRBD2. The V gene end was trimmed by 8 bases and the J gene end by 4 bases; junction bases not matched to a gene: 7. The CDR3 contains 13 residues. Germline V CDR1 and CDR2: MNHNY, SVGAGI (reference sequence). The CDR3 nucleotides are TGTGCCAGCGAAGCGGGAGTTGGGTACGAGCAGTACTTC. Its protein product is CASEAGVGYEQYF.

A word on this clone: One junction end disagrees with the germline gene, perhaps due to a read error. V usage is TRBV7-7 and J usage is TRBJ2-7, with 7 bases identical to TRBD1. CDR3 size: 15 residues. Looked up from germline, CDR1 is SSHAT and CDR2 is FNYEAQ (reference sequence). The CDR3 DNA reads TGTGCTAGCAGCTTCGGGCAGGGGGAGTCCTACGAGCAGTACTTC. Translated: CASSFGQGESYEQYF. Supplemented by reference TRBV7-7 and TRBJ2-7, the full variable domain reads GAGVSQSPRYKVTKRGQDVTLRCDPISSHATLYWYQQALGQGPEFLTYFNYEAQPDKSGLPSDRFSAERPEGSISTLTIQRTEQRDSAMYRCASSFGQGESYEQYFGPGTRLTVT.

This clone was seen a handful of times. The chain employs TRBV5-6 and TRBJ1-1; weak D call: TRBD1 (5 bases). Germline CDR1 reads SGHDT; CDR2 reads YYEEEE. The CDR3 runs to 13 residues. V was clipped by 3 bases and J by 7 bases, with 13 bases between them. CDR3 region: CASSSIGGIEAFF. The CDR3 nucleotides read TGTGCCAGCAGCTCGATTGGGGGTATTGAAGCTTTCTTT.

This clone occurred a few times. J is TRBJ1-5 and V is TRBV7-2, with no clear D. Germline V gene data show CDR1 as SGHTA and CDR2 as FQGNSA. The CDR3 consists of 15 residues. The V and J ends lost 3 bases and 0 bases respectively, with 9 bases between them. The CDR3 sequence is CASSFLENSNQPQHF. In DNA, the CDR3 is TGTGCCAGCAGCTTTCTGGAAAATAGCAATCAGCCCCAGCATTTT.

The chain combines TRBV11-2 with TRBJ2-7; the match to TRBD2 covers 8 bases. Germline V gene data show CDR1 as SGHAT and CDR2 as FQNNGV. The CDR3 length is 15 residues. The J segment lost 3 bases and the V segment lost 3 bases, leaving 7 bases of the junction unmatched. CDR3 loop: CASSFSGGGNYEQYF. The DNA for the CDR3 is TGTGCCAGCAGCTTTTCTGGCGGGGGGAACTACGAGCAGTACTTC.

This clone turned up a few times. The chain recombines TRBV11-2 with TRBJ1-5, with D unclear. The CDR3 has 14 residues. V was pared by 3 bases and J by 5 bases, with 11 bases between. In germline, CDR1 is SGHAT, CDR2 FQNNGV. This CDR3 reads CASSFDQADQPQHF. The CDR3 bases are TGTGCCAGCAGCTTCGACCAGGCGGATCAGCCCCAGCATTTT.

The gene calls are TRBV30 and TRBJ2-2; 9 bases align to TRBD1. The CDR3 totals 15 residues. Unmatched junction bases numbered 1, after V lost 0 bases and J lost 2 bases. Germline CDR1 GTSNPN, CDR2 SVGIG (reference sequence). The DNA of the CDR3 is TGTGCCTGGAGTGTACAGGGGGCTAACACCGGGGAGCTGTTTTTT. Its translation is CAWSVQGANTGELFF.

V gene TRBV6-5 combines with J gene TRBJ1-1; no reliable D call. The germline gives CDR1 MNHEY, CDR2 SVGAGI. Trimming took off 0 bases at V and 4 bases at J, with 6 bases between the two ends. The CDR3 is 13 residues long. In DNA form, the CDR3 reads TGTGCCAGCAGTTACTCGAGCACCACTGAAGCTTTCTTT. Amino acids: CASSYSSTTEAFF.

This chain uses TRBV28 with TRBJ1-1; D not certain. Germline lookup yields CDR1 MDHEN and CDR2 SYDVKM. Trimming shortened V by 3 bases and J by 1 base, and 9 bases separated the two germline ends. The CDR3 has 14 amino acids. CDR3 sequence: CASSFWAENTEAFF. The CDR3 DNA is TGTGCCAGCAGTTTTTGGGCAGAGAACACTGAAGCTTTCTTT.

The genes are TRBV2 and TRBJ2-2; D not resolved. CDR1 is SNHLY and CDR2 is FYNNEI in the germline V gene. V lost 0 bases to trimming and J lost 6 bases, with 5 bases between them. CDR3 length equals 13 residues. The CDR3 DNA reads as TGTGCCAGCAGTGAAGCTGGGGCCGGGGAGCTGTTTTTT. It yields the protein CASSEAGAGELFF.

This sequence joins TRBV19 and TRBJ1-1; 12 nucleotides match TRBD1. CDR3 length: 15 residues. The V gene end was trimmed by 3 bases and the J gene end by 6 bases; junction bases not matched to a gene: 5. The germline V gene has CDR1 LNHDA and CDR2 SQIVND (reference sequence). Here the CDR3 reads CASSILGQGASEAFF. In DNA, the CDR3 is TGTGCCAGTAGTATCCTGGGACAGGGGGCCTCTGAAGCTTTCTTT.

The chain uses TRBV5-4 and TRBJ2-6, with D unresolved. V dropped 4 bases and J dropped 0 bases, with 8 bases sitting between them. The CDR3 has 15 residues. Germline V gene lookup returns CDR1 SGHNT and CDR2 YYREEE (reference sequence). The CDR3 region is CASSPPVSGANVLTF. Written as DNA, the CDR3 is TGTGCCAGCAGCCCCCCCGTCTCTGGGGCCAACGTCCTGACTTTC.

The rearrangement uses TRBV7-9 and TRBJ2-5, with TRBD2 identical over 8 bases. After removal of 2 bases from V and 5 bases from J, the junction contained 4 bases not matched to a gene. CDR3 length equals 14 residues. The germline V gene encodes CDR1 SEHNR and CDR2 FQNEAQ (reference sequence). DNA of the CDR3: TGTGCCAGCAGCTTAAGGGGACTAGGGGAGACCCAGTACTTC. This encodes CASSLRGLGETQYF.

The chain recombines TRBV18 with TRBJ2-7; D may correspond to TRBD1 or TRBD2 (5 bases each). From germline, CDR1 is KGHSH and CDR2 LQKENI. V lost 0 bases to trimming and J lost 2 bases, with 14 bases between them. The CDR3 is made up of 16 amino acids. This CDR3 reads CASSPPVGDPTYEQYF. CDR3 in DNA: TGTGCCAGCTCACCACCGGTGGGGGACCCAACCTACGAGCAGTACTTC.

As DNA, the CDR3 is TGCGCCAGCAGCCAAGATCGGGTTCAGCCCCAGCATTTT. Translating gives CASSQDRVQPQHF. The V and J genes are TRBV4-1 and TRBJ1-5; D call uncertain. V gave up 0 bases and J gave up 6 bases, with 6 bases separating them. Germline V gene lookup returns CDR1 MGHRA and CDR2 YSYEKL. The CDR3 is 13 residues long.

This clone came up once. This chain joins TRBV2 and TRBJ2-7; perhaps TRBD1 as D (6 bases). This CDR3 is 13 amino acids long. Germline values: CDR1 SNHLY, CDR2 FYNNEI. V was trimmed by 10 bases and J by 3 bases, leaving 16 bases between them. The CDR3 reads CATSVGTFYEQYF. CDR3 nucleotides: TGTGCCACCTCAGTGGGGACATTCTACGAGCAGTACTTC.